The entry that follows covers one TCR beta chain sequence. Its antigen is not known. Germline lookup yields CDR1 KGHSH and CDR2 LQKENI. The V and J ends lost 1 base and 1 base respectively, with 10 bases between them. The CDR3 contains 15 residues. Using quantitative 5'-RACE with molecular barcodes, the authors made TCR beta libraries. TCRdb processed the 5' RACE reads anew with MiXCR; each CDR3 protein has one entry. Of around 540,000 distinct CDR3 sequences listed, 12% were seen once; the top ten hold 6.8%. This sample was taken from a study of CD8 T cells in ankylosing spondylitis. Overall study findings and caveats: A CD8+ phenotype characterized the disease-linked clones, which were relatively rare in peripheral blood. Characteristic of ankylosing spondylitis blood, it appeared, was a TCR beta motif comprising roughly 8 highly homologous variants.

The chain is built from TRBV18 and TRBJ1-1; D not certain. Input material: blood, either unsorted or a sorted T cell fraction (not recorded which). The TCR was taken from a male donor with ankylosing spondylitis. CDR3 region: CASSPQGGENTEAFF. In DNA, the CDR3 is TGTGCCAGCTCACCACAAGGTGGGGAGAACACTGAAGCTTTCTTT.